This T cell receptor (beta chain) is from a study of low-dose radiotherapy and immunotherapy resistance in tumors. Study-level background: Intravenous ipilimumab 1 mg/kg every six weeks was given with nivolumab 240 mg every two weeks. Each two-week cycle included intravenous cyclophosphamide 200 mg/m2, given one day before radiation and immunotherapy.

The time point was: after trial treatment. Treatment specified: LDRT plus nivolumab, ipilimumab, low-dose cyclophosphamide and aspirin (RACIN trial). Patients with advanced, tumor-infiltrating lymphocyte-negative solid tumors were eligible. This clonotype was counted many times. The CDR3 covers 15 residues. Germline CDR1 reads ENHRY; CDR2 reads SYGVKD. V lost 0 bases, J lost 2 bases, and 8 bases lay in between. cDNA synthesis used a TRAV/TRBV-specific primer set for both chains. The authors amplified TCRs for around 20 PCR cycles with a constant-region primer and a V-primer adapter. A single record per CDR3 protein comes from TCRdb applying MiXCR to the reads. The sample has 30,000 to 40,000 distinct CDR3 sequences, less than 25% seen once.

This receptor was identified in a female donor with ovarian cancer. Sequencing was performed on PBMCs, taken after low-dose radiotherapy plus immunotherapy. The chain joins TRBV10-3 to TRBJ1-3; D ambiguous. This chain's CDR3 is CAISESYGTGNTIYF. In DNA form, the CDR3 reads TGTGCCATCAGTGAGTCATATGGAACTGGAAACACCATATATTTT.